This T cell receptor (beta chain) emerged from a study of control samples from healthy donors and cancer patients. There are 15 residues in the CDR3. V lost 3 bases, J lost 2 bases, and 5 bases stayed unmatched. Produced via immunoSEQ multiplex PCR; TCRdb's table is partial and in-frame only. This table holds about 120,000 clones, roughly 92% found once. Material for sequencing was blood. This TCR was recovered from a man aged 18 to 30 in good health. The rearrangement links TRBV23-1 to TRBJ2-5; 8 bases map to TRBD1. TRBV23-1 is filed as an ORF, its function uncertain. The CDR3 reads CASSQGDRMQETQYF. CDR3 bases: TGCGCCAGCAGTCAGGGGGACAGGATGCAAGAGACCCAGTACTTC.